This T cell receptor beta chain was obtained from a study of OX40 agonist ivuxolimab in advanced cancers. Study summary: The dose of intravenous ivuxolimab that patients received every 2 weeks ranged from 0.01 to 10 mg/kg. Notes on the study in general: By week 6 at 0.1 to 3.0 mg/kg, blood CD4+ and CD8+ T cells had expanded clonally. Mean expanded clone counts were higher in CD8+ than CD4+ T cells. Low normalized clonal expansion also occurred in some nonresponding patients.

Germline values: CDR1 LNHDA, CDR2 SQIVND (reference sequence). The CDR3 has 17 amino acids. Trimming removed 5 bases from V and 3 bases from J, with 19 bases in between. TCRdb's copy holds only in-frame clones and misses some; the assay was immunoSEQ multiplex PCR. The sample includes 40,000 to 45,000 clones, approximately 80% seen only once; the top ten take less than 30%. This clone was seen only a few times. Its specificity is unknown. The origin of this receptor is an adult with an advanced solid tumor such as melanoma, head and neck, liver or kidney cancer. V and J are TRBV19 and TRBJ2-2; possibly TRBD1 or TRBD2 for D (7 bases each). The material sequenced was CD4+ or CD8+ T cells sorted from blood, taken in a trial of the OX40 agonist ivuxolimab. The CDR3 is CASSLRRGQGDTGELFF. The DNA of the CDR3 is TGTGCCAGTAGTCTTCGGCGGGGGCAGGGGGACACCGGGGAGCTGTTTTTT.